The clone carrying this T cell receptor (beta chain) was detected only a few times. Its specificity is unknown. Each CDR3 protein is one row after TCRdb ran MiXCR on the RT-PCR reads. The sample holds over 750,000 distinct CDR3 sequences; 21% are singletons and the top ten take roughly a tenth. These data come from a study of response to subunit inactivated influenza vaccine. General study points: Authors suggested that a seasonal influenza vaccination recruits few new T cells each time.

V shed 3 bases and J shed 0 bases, with 12 bases lying between them. CDR3 length equals 16 residues. Germline-derived CDR1 and CDR2 are SGHAT and FQNNGV. This TCR was sampled from a man over 45 who received an inactivated influenza vaccine. Sequenced material: PBMCs from blood, taken roughly 5 days after vaccination. This chain joins TRBV11-2 and TRBJ2-1; D assignment may be TRBD1 or TRBD2 (5 bases each). CDR3 nucleotides: TGTGCCAGCAGCTTTCTCGGGGCAGGCTCCTACAATGAGCAGTTCTTC. It codes for CASSFLGAGSYNEQFF.